The source of this T cell receptor beta chain is a study of cytomegalovirus exposure and HLA in healthy donors. Germline V gives CDR1 MDHEN, CDR2 SYDVKM. Trimming took 5 bases from V and 5 from J; bases not matched to a gene: 4. The CDR3 loop spans 14 amino acids. With 60 Vbeta and 13 Jbeta primers, the PCR was carried out. The protocol was immunoSEQ multiplex PCR, while the TCRdb copy is restricted to in-frame clones and leaves out a portion. With tens of thousands of clones in the sample, the ten largest clones hold approximately 11%. The sequenced sample was PBMCs. This rearrangement joins TRBV28 to TRBJ1-4; 8 bases are shared with TRBD1. The sequence was collected from a woman aged 50 to 60 in good health and CMV-seropositive. For the CDR3, the DNA is TGTGCCAGCAGTAGGAGACAGGGGAATGAAAAACTGTTTTTT. The encoded protein is CASSRRQGNEKLFF.